This TCR beta chain was recorded in a study of T cell repertoires in cytomegalovirus infection. As for the study in general: Public TCR beta signatures provided an indication of both CMV infection and a matching HLA type. Study observations and caveats: There were HLA-C-restricted CMV-specific TCR beta clonotypes dominating the ex vivo response.

CDR3 size: 14 residues. V was trimmed by 3 bases and J by 1 base, leaving 7 bases between them. Germline V gene sequence: CDR1 SGHTA, CDR2 FQGNSA. TCRdb processed the reads anew with MiXCR; each CDR3 protein has one entry. This sample yields about 130,000 distinct CDR3 sequences, of which 20% to 30% are seen a single time; approximately 35% belongs to the top ten. As to this clonotype: Its antigen is currently unknown.

The chain links TRBV7-2 to TRBJ1-5, with D unresolved. The source of this sequence is a human donor in good health (CMV status not recorded). Some clones in this sample may be carry-over from other donors' samples. The sequenced sample consisted of PBMCs, sequenced either directly or after in vitro stimulation (not recorded which). In DNA form, the CDR3 reads TGTGCCAGCAGCTTGAGAGGGAGCAATCAGCCCCAGCATTTT. Its protein is CASSLRGSNQPQHF.